Listed here are 8 T cell receptor beta chains from one sample, sequenced in a study of low-dose radiotherapy and immunotherapy resistance in tumors. TRAV- and TRBV-specific primers, spanning alpha and beta chains, primed first-strand cDNA. With a constant-region primer and a V-primer adapter, TCRs were subjected to about 20 PCR cycles of amplification. TCRdb itself ran the reads through MiXCR, one entry per CDR3 protein. This sample has about 82,000 distinct CDR3 sequences, with approximately 19% found just once. Noted time point: before trial treatment. The sequenced sample was PBMCs, obtained before treatment. These TCRs come from a male donor with prostate cancer.

This clonotype was counted ten times or more. This chain's CDR3 is CSARDRLLAGAGDTQYF. CDR3 sequence (DNA): TGCAGTGCTAGAGATCGCTTACTAGCGGGGGCCGGTGATACGCAGTATTTT. The chain is built from TRBV20-1 and TRBJ2-3; TRBD2 aligns across 11 bases. J was trimmed by 6 bases and V by 0 bases; bases with no gene match: 11. Looked up from germline, CDR1 is DFQATT and CDR2 is SNEGSKA (reference sequence). The CDR3 has 17 amino acids.

This clonotype was found many times. J is TRBJ2-6 and V is TRBV10-3; TRBD1 aligns across 9 bases. J was trimmed by 4 bases and V by 6 bases; bases with no gene match: 7. The CDR3 sequence is 16 residues long. Germline-derived CDR1 and CDR2 are ENHRY and SYGVKD. DNA for the CDR3: TGTGCCATCAGGCCAACAGGGGGCTCAGGGGCCAACGTCCTGACTTTC. Protein sequence: CAIRPTGGSGANVLTF.

The table lists this clonotype with many counts. This sequence joins TRBV6-2 or TRBV6-3 and TRBJ2-5; 8 positions match TRBD2. CDR1 is MNHEY and CDR2 is SVGEGT in the germline V gene. CDR3 length equals 16 residues. Germline trimming cut 2 bases from V and 1 base from J; bases unmatched to any gene: 6. The CDR3 coding sequence is TGTGCCAGCAGTTACGGTCGGACTAGCATCCAAGAGACCCAGTACTTC. Protein product: CASSYGRTSIQETQYF.

This clonotype was counted many times. The chain combines TRBV28 with TRBJ2-2; 7 bases fit TRBD2. Germline trimming cut 4 bases from V and 4 bases from J; bases unmatched to any gene: 12. The germline gives CDR1 MDHEN, CDR2 SYDVKM. This CDR3 is built from 17 residues. The CDR3 region is CASSSPSRAGSTGELFF. The CDR3 DNA reads TGTGCCAGCAGTTCCCCCTCCCGAGCGGGATCCACCGGGGAGCTGTTTTTT.

On this clonotype: Given a far larger clone just one base away, this is likely a sequencing read error. The chain couples TRBV6-2 or TRBV6-3 to TRBJ2-1, with D unresolved. The V end was cut by 6 bases, the J end by 10 bases, with 7 bases between. The CDR3 covers 10 residues. CDR1 MNHEY and CDR2 SVGEGT come from the germline V gene. The DNA for the CDR3 is TGTGCCAGCAGCCACTACGAGCAGTTCTTC. This codes for CASSHYEQFF.

Of note for this clonotype: This is likely an artifact of a read error, given a far larger clone one base away. The V and J genes are TRBV12-3 or TRBV12-4 and TRBJ2-5; no definite D call. Trimming stripped 5 bases from V and 11 bases from J, with 18 bases between. This CDR3 is 13 amino acids long. CDR3 residues: CASSVRRNNEQYF. The CDR3, as DNA: TGTGCCAGCAGTGTTAGGCGAAATAATGAGCAGTACTTC.

This clonotype was detected ten times or more. The chain is built from TRBV29-1 and TRBJ1-4; D is perhaps TRBD1 (5 bases). V lost 4 bases to trimming and J lost 7 bases, with 10 bases between them. CDR3 length: 12 residues. Germline values: CDR1 SQVTM, CDR2 ANQGSEA. Here the CDR3 DNA reads TGCAGCGTTGCCAGGGAAAGTGAAAAACTGTTTTTT. Its translation: CSVARESEKLFF.

This clonotype occurred many times. V is TRBV29-1 and J is TRBJ1-1; 8 bases are shared with TRBD1. V shed 0 bases, J shed 4 bases, and the junction held 10 bases outside the gene matches. The CDR3 runs to 16 residues. Germline CDR1 is SQVTM and CDR2 is ANQGSEA. CDR3 bases: TGCAGCGTTGAAGAATGGCCAGGGGGCGCGGGCACTGAAGCTTTCTTT. It yields the protein CSVEEWPGGAGTEAFF.